Each of the 21 T cell receptor beta chains below was sequenced from the same sample in a study of long-term antiretroviral therapy in people with HIV. It was version v3.0 of the immunoSEQ assay that was run at survey level. Sequencing was performed with immunoSEQ multiplex PCR; in TCRdb, only in-frame clones are kept and a portion is missing. This sample has some 17,000 clones, with 75% to 85% found just once. The specimen was unsorted PBMCs, collected at the start of antiretroviral therapy. Receptor source: a man aged 25 to 40 with HIV.

The V and J genes are TRBV6-5 and TRBJ1-3, with D unclear. V was trimmed by 0 bases and J by 0 bases, leaving 9 bases between them. The CDR3 is 16 residues long. CDR1 is MNHEY and CDR2 is SVGAGI in the germline V gene. This chain's CDR3 is CASSYSSGSSGNTIYF. The CDR3, as DNA: TGTGCCAGCAGTTACTCGTCCGGATCCTCTGGAAACACCATATATTTT.

This clone was counted only a few times. The J gene is TRBJ1-5, the V gene TRBV11-2; D perhaps matches TRBD1 (5 bases). This CDR3 spans 15 amino acids. V was trimmed by 4 bases and J by 3 bases, leaving 13 bases between them. Germline V gives CDR1 SGHAT, CDR2 FQNNGV. The CDR3 protein is CASSSGGGHNQPQHF. The CDR3 nucleotides are TGTGCCAGCAGCTCCGGGGGGGGTCACAATCAGCCCCAGCATTTT.

This clone was counted a single time. The V gene is TRBV11-2, the J gene TRBJ1-5; 12 bases match TRBD1. The CDR3 loop spans 16 amino acids. Germline assignment: CDR1 SGHAT and CDR2 FQNNGV. Trimming took 5 bases from V and 6 from J; bases not matched to a gene: 8. DNA of the CDR3: TGTGCCAGCAGCCTCTCCGGGACAGGGGGCTTTCAGCCCCAGCATTTT. Its protein product is CASSLSGTGGFQPQHF. The variable domain in full, completed from reference TRBV11-2 and TRBJ1-5, reads EAGVAQSPRYKIIEKRQSVAFWCNPISGHATLYWYQQILGQGPKLLIQFQNNGVVDDSQLPKDRFSAERLKGVDSTLKIQPAKLEDSAVYLCASSLSGTGGFQPQHFGDGTRLSIL.

The chain recombines TRBV4-2 with TRBJ2-7, with D perhaps TRBD1 (6 bases). Germline V gives CDR1 LGHNA, CDR2 YNFKEQ. This CDR3 has 14 amino acids. The V gene lost 1 base and the J gene lost 5 bases, with 12 bases spanning the gap. The CDR3 DNA is TGTGCCAGCAGCCAAGGGGCAGGGGCGCACGAGCAGTACTTC. This gives the protein CASSQGAGAHEQYF.

The DNA for the CDR3 is TGTGCCAGTTCGGACAGGGTCGTCGACGAGCAGTACTTC. It codes for CASSDRVVDEQYF. The V and J genes are TRBV19 and TRBJ2-7, with 8 positions matching TRBD1. CDR1 is LNHDA and CDR2 is SQIVND in the germline V gene (reference sequence). The CDR3 loop spans 13 amino acids. The V and J ends lost 8 bases and 5 bases, in that order; junction bases with no gene match: 8.

The chain combines TRBV27 with TRBJ2-1, with D possibly called TRBD1 or TRBD2 (5 bases each). Deletions cut 2 bases from V and 0 bases from J, with 11 bases between. Per germline, CDR1 MNHEY and CDR2 SMNVEV (reference sequence). The CDR3 spans 16 residues. The CDR3 DNA follows: TGTGCCAGCAGTTTAGTCGGGGCCAGCTCCTACAATGAGCAGTTCTTC. Encoded protein: CASSLVGASSYNEQFF.

The chain combines TRBV5-1 with TRBJ2-3, with 10 bases fitting TRBD1. The germline V gene encodes CDR1 SGHRS and CDR2 YFSETQ. The J segment lost 6 bases and the V segment lost 8 bases, leaving 15 bases of the junction unmatched. CDR3 length equals 16 residues. The CDR3, as DNA: TGCGCCAGTTCCCCGACCGGGACAGGGGTCTCGGATACGCAGTATTTT. This translates into CASSPTGTGVSDTQYF.

The rearrangement joins TRBV19 to TRBJ2-1, with a weak D call TRBD2 (6 bases). The CDR3 is made up of 14 amino acids. The V gene lost 5 bases and the J gene lost 3 bases, with 11 bases spanning the gap. Per germline, CDR1 LNHDA and CDR2 SQIVND (reference sequence). In DNA form, the CDR3 reads TGTGCCAGTAGTCCCTCCGGGGGCTACAATGAGCAGTTCTTC. Protein: CASSPSGGYNEQFF.

This clone was observed once. The chain couples TRBV7-2 to TRBJ2-2, with D possibly being TRBD1 or TRBD2 (6 bases each). The CDR3 runs to 17 residues. Trimming removed 5 bases at V and 2 bases at J, with 18 bases between. CDR1 and CDR2 (germline): SGHTA, FQGNSA. The CDR3 loop reads CASSQRGGRLNTGELFF. The CDR3 DNA reads TGTGCCAGCAGCCAGAGAGGGGGGCGACTTAACACCGGGGAGCTGTTTTTT.

The chain joins TRBV28 to TRBJ1-3; maybe TRBD1 (5 bases). The CDR3 is 15 residues long. Germline loops: CDR1 MDHEN, CDR2 SYDVKM. The germline V and J ends were trimmed by 6 bases and 1 base, with 13 bases remaining between them. CDR3 sequence reads: CASRPQVQSGNTIYF. Written as DNA, the CDR3 is TGTGCCAGCAGACCACAGGTTCAATCTGGAAACACCATATATTTT.

This clone was seen more than once but under ten times. The chain uses TRBV11-2 and TRBJ2-5, with 11 bases lining up with TRBD2. The CDR3 length is 16 residues. Germline CDR1 SGHAT, CDR2 FQNNGV. Trimming cost V 5 bases and J 1 base; bases outside gene matches: 6. The CDR3 region has the DNA TGTGCCAGCAGCATACTAGCGGGGGACGTCCAAGAGACCCAGTACTTC. Translated: CASSILAGDVQETQYF.

V is TRBV28 and J is TRBJ1-2, with D maybe TRBD1 (6 bases). This CDR3 is 14 amino acids long. V was shortened by 8 bases and J by 5 bases, with 18 bases between the two germline ends. The germline gives CDR1 MDHEN, CDR2 SYDVKM. CDR3 amino acids: CASGQTGRAYGYTF. CDR3 DNA sequence: TGTGCCAGCGGCCAGACAGGACGGGCGTATGGCTACACCTTC.

The V and J genes are TRBV19 and TRBJ2-7; D might be TRBD1 (5 bases). V was shortened by 5 bases and J by 1 base, with 15 bases between the two germline ends. This CDR3 contains 15 residues. CDR1 is LNHDA, CDR2 SQIVND, per germline (reference sequence). CDR3 bases: TGTGCCAGTAGTCCCGGCGCAGGGAATTCCTACGAGCAGTACTTC. Amino acids: CASSPGAGNSYEQYF. Complete variable domain (other parts from reference TRBV19 and TRBJ2-7): DGGITQSPKYLFRKEGQNVTLSCEQNLNHDAMYWYRQDPGQGLRLIYYSQIVNDFQKGDIAEGYSVSREKKESFPLTVTSAQKNPTAFYLCASSPGAGNSYEQYFGPGTRLTVT.

The rearrangement joins TRBV25-1 to TRBJ2-6; D possibly corresponds to TRBD1 (5 bases). Trimming pared 4 bases from V and 5 bases from J, leaving 21 bases between. The CDR3 totals 18 residues. The V gene's germline CDR1 is MGHDK and CDR2 SYGVNS. As DNA, the CDR3 is TGTGCCAGCAGTGCGGCGCAAACTGGACAAAGTCGGGCCAACGTCCTGACTTTC. Its translation is CASSAAQTGQSRANVLTF.

The V gene is TRBV2, the J gene TRBJ1-4; D is perhaps TRBD1 (5 bases). The CDR3 spans 13 residues. Germline-derived CDR1 and CDR2 are SNHLY and FYNNEI. The germline V and J ends were trimmed by 6 bases and 8 bases, with 13 bases remaining between them. The CDR3 reads CASRGELLEKLFF. DNA for the CDR3: TGTGCCAGCAGGGGGGAACTATTAGAAAAACTGTTTTTT.

This clone was seen more than once but under ten times. This chain uses TRBV10-1 with TRBJ2-7; 10 nucleotides align to TRBD2. V lost 3 bases to trimming and J lost 3 bases; unmatched junction nucleotides: 8. Germline-derived CDR1 and CDR2 are WNHNN and SYGVQD (reference sequence). There are 16 residues in the CDR3. The CDR3 DNA reads as TGCGCCAGCAGTGAAGCCCTAGCTAGCGGGAGCTACGAGCAGTACTTC. Protein: CASSEALASGSYEQYF.

CDR3 amino acids: CASSGGTSGNEQFF. Written as DNA, the CDR3 is TGCGCCAGCAGTGGAGGGACTAGCGGCAATGAGCAGTTCTTC. V is TRBV10-1 and J is TRBJ2-1; 11 bases map to TRBD2. The V gene's germline CDR1 is WNHNN and CDR2 SYGVQD (reference sequence). The CDR3 runs to 14 residues. V was clipped by 4 bases and J by 6 bases; unmatched bases: 2.

This clone is medium-sized within its sample. The rearrangement uses TRBV5-4 and TRBJ2-1; no firm D call. The CDR3 spans 10 residues. The ends were cut back, 10 bases at V and 5 bases at J, with 7 bases in the middle. Germline CDR1 SGHNT, CDR2 YYREEE (reference sequence). The CDR3: CAAGDNEQFF. CDR3 bases: TGTGCCGCTGGAGACAATGAGCAGTTCTTC.

The V call is TRBV27, the J call TRBJ2-3, with D maybe TRBD2 (6 bases). Germline-derived CDR1 and CDR2 are MNHEY and SMNVEV (reference sequence). This CDR3 has 13 residues. Trimming removed 8 bases from V and 0 bases from J, with 9 bases in between. The CDR3, as DNA: TGTGCCAGCCTGGGGGGTAGCACAGATACGCAGTATTTT. It is translated as CASLGGSTDTQYF.

By frequency in the sample, this clone is medium-sized. CDR3 residues: CAWSGDSKQETQYF. The CDR3 DNA follows: TGTGCCTGGAGTGGGGACAGCAAACAAGAGACCCAGTACTTC. The gene calls are TRBV30 and TRBJ2-5; TRBD1 matches 7 bases. Germline CDR1 reads GTSNPN; CDR2 reads SVGIG (reference sequence). V lost 1 base to trimming and J lost 2 bases; unmatched junction nucleotides: 4. The CDR3 has 14 residues. Full variable domain (rest looked up from reference TRBV30 and TRBJ2-5): SQTIHQWPATLVQPVGSPLSLECTVEGTSNPNLYWYRQAAGRGLQLLFYSVGIGQISSEVPQNLSASRPQDRQFILSSKKLLLSDSGFYLCAWSGDSKQETQYFGPGTRLLVL.

The chain employs TRBV9 and TRBJ1-3; D ambiguous. The CDR3 has 16 residues. CDR1 and CDR2 from the germline V gene are SGDLS and YYNGEE. V was trimmed by 4 bases and J by 0 bases, leaving 14 bases between them. DNA of the CDR3: TGTGCCAGCAGCCCTAGCCAACAATTCTCTGGAAACACCATATATTTT. This translates into CASSPSQQFSGNTIYF. The full variable domain, in which reference TRBV9 and TRBJ1-3 provide the parts outside the CDR3, is DSGVTQTPKHLITATGQRVTLRCSPRSGDLSVYWYQQSLDQGLQFLIQYYNGEERAKGNILERFSAQQFPDLHSELNLSSLELGDSALYFCASSPSQQFSGNTIYFGEGSWLTVV.